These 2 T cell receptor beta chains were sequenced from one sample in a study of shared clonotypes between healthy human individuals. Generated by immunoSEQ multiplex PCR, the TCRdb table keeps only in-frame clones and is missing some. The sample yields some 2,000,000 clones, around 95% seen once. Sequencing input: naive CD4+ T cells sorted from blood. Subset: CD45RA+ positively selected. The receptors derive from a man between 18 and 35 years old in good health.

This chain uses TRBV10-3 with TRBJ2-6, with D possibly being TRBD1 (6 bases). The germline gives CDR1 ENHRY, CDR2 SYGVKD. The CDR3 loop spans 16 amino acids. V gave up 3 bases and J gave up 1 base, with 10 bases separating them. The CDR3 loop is CAISDPQGSGANVLTF. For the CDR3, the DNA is TGTGCCATCAGTGACCCGCAGGGGTCTGGGGCCAACGTCCTGACTTTC.

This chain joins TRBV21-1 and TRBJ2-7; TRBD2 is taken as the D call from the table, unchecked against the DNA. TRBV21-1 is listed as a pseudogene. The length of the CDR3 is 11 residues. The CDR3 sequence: CASRREYEQYF. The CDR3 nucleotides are TGTGCCAGTAGGAGGGAGTACGAGCAGTACTTC.